What follows are 18 T cell receptor beta chains derived from one specimen sequenced in a study of blood T cell repertoires in COVID-19. Clones were sequenced by immunoSEQ multiplex PCR, and TCRdb holds only the in-frame ones, with some missing. The repertoire includes more than 90,000 clones, about 80% of them detected once, and roughly 4.1% sits in the top ten. Sequencing was performed on peripheral blood. Every receptor here comes from a man between 60 and 70 years old with acute or convalescent COVID-19.

This clone turned up a few times. This chain connects TRBV7-3 to TRBJ2-7; D is undetermined. Germline CDR1 reads SGHTA; CDR2 reads FQGTGA. The length of the CDR3 is 13 residues. V lost 6 bases, J lost 6 bases, and 15 bases lay in between. CDR3 protein: CASSPPVAREQYF. The CDR3 bases are TGTGCCAGCAGTCCCCCGGTTGCGCGCGAGCAGTACTTC.

The chain joins TRBV11-2 to TRBJ2-5; 12 bases fit TRBD1. Losses at the gene ends were 5 bases for V and 5 bases for J; bases not matched to a gene: 6. The CDR3 loop spans 15 amino acids. The V gene's germline CDR1 is SGHAT and CDR2 FQNNGV. In nucleotides, the CDR3 is TGTGCCAGCAGCGGGGGACAGGGGGCTTGGGAGACCCAGTACTTC. Residues: CASSGGQGAWETQYF.

The chain recombines TRBV5-8 with TRBJ1-6, with D possibly matching TRBD1 (6 bases). The CDR3 has 14 amino acids. Per the germline V gene, CDR1 is SGHTS and CDR2 is YDEGEE. Trimming removed 7 bases from V and 5 bases from J, with 13 bases in between. This CDR3 reads CASEKGENNSPLHF. CDR3 DNA sequence: TGTGCCAGCGAGAAGGGGGAGAATAATTCACCCCTCCACTTT. Full variable domain (rest looked up from reference TRBV5-8 and TRBJ1-6): EAGVTQSPTHLIKTRGQQATLRCSPISGHTSVYWYQQALGLGLQFLLWYDEGEERNRGNFPPRFSGRQFPNYSSELNVNALELEDSALYLCASEKGENNSPLHFGNGTRLTVT.

CDR3 bases: TGTGCCTGGAGTGGCCTCGGACAGCAAACCGGGGAGCTGTTTTTT. It translates to CAWSGLGQQTGELFF. V usage is TRBV30 and J usage is TRBJ2-2, with D perhaps TRBD1 (6 bases). From germline, CDR1 is GTSNPN and CDR2 SVGIG (reference sequence). Trimming stripped 1 base from V and 5 bases from J, with 14 bases between. There are 15 residues in the CDR3.

This chain joins TRBV7-2 and TRBJ1-2; 8 bases align to TRBD1. The CDR3 is 14 residues long. J lost 6 bases, V lost 6 bases, and 9 bases had no gene match. Per germline, CDR1 SGHTA and CDR2 FQGNSA. This CDR3 reads CASSMVTGGDGYTF. CDR3 coding DNA: TGTGCCAGCAGTATGGTCACAGGGGGGGATGGCTACACCTTC.

The chain carries TRBV19 and TRBJ1-5, with TRBD1 identical over 9 bases. The CDR3 covers 15 residues. Germline values: CDR1 LNHDA, CDR2 SQIVND (reference sequence). The junction had 7 bases not matched to a gene; V was cut back by 3 bases and J by 7 bases. This CDR3 reads CASSMEGQGRQPQHF. The CDR3, as DNA: TGTGCCAGTAGTATGGAGGGACAGGGCCGGCAGCCCCAGCATTTT.

This chain joins TRBV6-5 and TRBJ1-2; 11 bases align to TRBD1. This CDR3 has 15 residues. The junction had 7 bases not matched to a gene; V was cut back by 5 bases and J by 5 bases. Germline loops: CDR1 MNHEY, CDR2 SVGAGI. The CDR3: CASSKPGQGGYGYTF. CDR3 nucleotide sequence: TGTGCCAGCAGTAAACCGGGACAGGGGGGTTATGGCTACACCTTC.

This sequence joins TRBV24-1 and TRBJ2-3, with D perhaps TRBD1 (7 bases). V lost 9 bases, J lost 5 bases, and 20 bases lay in between. The germline V gene encodes CDR1 KGHDR and CDR2 SFDVKD. The CDR3 sequence is 15 residues long. The CDR3 DNA reads as TGTGCCACCGCGACAGGCAGGGGGGAGAAAGATACGCAGTATTTT. Its protein is CATATGRGEKDTQYF.

This chain joins TRBV27 and TRBJ1-2; 7 bases agree with TRBD1. CDR1 and CDR2 (germline): MNHEY, SMNVEV (reference sequence). The CDR3 sequence is 17 residues long. V shed 3 bases and J 8 bases; nucleotides not matched to a gene: 18. CDR3 nucleotides: TGTGCCAGCAGTTTGACAGGGAGGCCGTCTCTTCCACGCGGCTACACCTTC. Amino acid sequence: CASSLTGRPSLPRGYTF.

The V call is TRBV6-1, the J call TRBJ1-2, with TRBD1 identical over 8 bases. CDR3 length: 14 residues. V shed 3 bases and J 4 bases; nucleotides not matched to a gene: 4. The V gene's germline CDR1 is MNHNS and CDR2 SASEGT. The CDR3 coding sequence is TGTGCCAGCAGTGAGTCAGGGGGCAGCTATGGCTACACCTTC. Translated, it gives CASSESGGSYGYTF.

The chain is built from TRBV3-1 (or the pseudogene TRBV3-2) and TRBJ2-1; the match to TRBD2 covers 13 bases. The V and J ends lost 4 bases and 14 bases, in that order; junction bases with no gene match: 5. CDR1 and CDR2 from the germline V gene are LGHDT and YNNKEL (reference sequence). The CDR3 is 13 amino acids. The CDR3 is CASSPGLAGIEFF. Here the CDR3 DNA reads TGTGCCAGCAGCCCGGGACTAGCGGGGATAGAGTTCTTC.

This clone was observed a handful of times. The chain employs TRBV27 and TRBJ1-2; D is possibly TRBD1 (6 bases). CDR3 size: 13 residues. V shed 9 bases and J shed 4 bases, with 15 bases lying between them. The germline V gene encodes CDR1 MNHEY and CDR2 SMNVEV (reference sequence). CDR3 sequence: CASSQGLRYGYTF. CDR3 coding DNA: TGTGCCAGTTCGCAGGGGCTGCGCTATGGCTACACCTTC.

The rearrangement uses TRBV27 and TRBJ2-5; TRBD1 agrees at 8 bases. Germline V gene sequence: CDR1 MNHEY, CDR2 SMNVEV (reference sequence). The CDR3 runs to 15 residues. The V and J ends lost 5 bases and 5 bases, in that order; junction bases with no gene match: 10. The CDR3 is CASSGRTGTRETQYF. In nucleotides, the CDR3 is TGTGCCAGCAGTGGAAGGACAGGGACGAGGGAGACCCAGTACTTC.

V is TRBV4-2 and J is TRBJ2-3; 12 bases match TRBD2. V shed 3 bases and J 3 bases; nucleotides not matched to a gene: 1. The germline V gene encodes CDR1 LGHNA and CDR2 YNFKEQ. This CDR3 contains 15 residues. CDR3 sequence (DNA): TGTGCCAGCAGCCAGACTAGCGGGGGAACAGATACGCAGTATTTT. It translates to CASSQTSGGTDTQYF.

This chain links TRBV6-6 with TRBJ1-2, with D hard to call. Germline V gene sequence: CDR1 MNHNY, CDR2 SVGAGI (reference sequence). This CDR3 is 16 amino acids long. V was pared by 4 bases and J by 0 bases, with 15 bases between. The CDR3 spells CASSSAGGRANYGYTF. For the CDR3, the DNA is TGTGCCAGCAGTTCGGCGGGCGGCCGAGCTAACTATGGCTACACCTTC.

This rearrangement joins TRBV6-6 to TRBJ1-6; 8 bases match TRBD1. The germline V gene encodes CDR1 MNHNY and CDR2 SVGAGI (reference sequence). The CDR3 has 15 residues. Germline trimming cut 6 bases from V and 9 bases from J; bases unmatched to any gene: 10. CDR3 protein: CASRDRQGQGSPLHF. CDR3 nucleotide sequence: TGTGCCAGCAGAGACCGACAGGGGCAAGGTTCACCCCTCCACTTT.

The CDR3 nucleotides are TGTGCCAGCAGCCAAGATTTTGGCGAGACCCAGTACTTC. It encodes CASSQDFGETQYF. The V and J genes are TRBV14 and TRBJ2-5; no firm D call. From germline, CDR1 is SGHDN and CDR2 FVKESK. CDR3 length: 13 residues. Trimming pared 0 bases from V and 5 bases from J, leaving 7 bases between.

This chain uses TRBV29-1 with TRBJ2-5; a possible D gene is TRBD2 (5 bases). Germline CDR1 SQVTM, CDR2 ANQGSEA. The CDR3 covers 12 residues. Trimming removed 4 bases from V and 0 bases from J, with 6 bases in between. CDR3 bases: TGCAGCGTTGCGACTAACCAAGAGACCCAGTACTTC. Translated, it gives CSVATNQETQYF.